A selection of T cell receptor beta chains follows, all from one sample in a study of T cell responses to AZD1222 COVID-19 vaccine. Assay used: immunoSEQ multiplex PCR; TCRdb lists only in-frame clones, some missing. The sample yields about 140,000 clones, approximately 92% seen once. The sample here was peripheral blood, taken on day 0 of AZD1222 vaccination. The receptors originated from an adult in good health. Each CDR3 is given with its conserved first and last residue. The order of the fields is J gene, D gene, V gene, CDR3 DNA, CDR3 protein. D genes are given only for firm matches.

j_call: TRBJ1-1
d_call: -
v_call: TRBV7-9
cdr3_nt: TGTGCCAGCAGCTTAGCCGGACAGTTTGAAGCTTTCTTT
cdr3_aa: CASSLAGQFEAFF

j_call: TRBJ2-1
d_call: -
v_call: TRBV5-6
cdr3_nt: TGTGCCAGCAGCTTGAAACTCTTTGAGGAGCAGTTCTTC
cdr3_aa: CASSLKLFEEQFF

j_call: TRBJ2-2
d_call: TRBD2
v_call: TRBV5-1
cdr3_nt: TGCGCCAGCAGCCCCGGGACTAGCGGCACCGGGGAGCTGTTTTTT
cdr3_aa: CASSPGTSGTGELFF

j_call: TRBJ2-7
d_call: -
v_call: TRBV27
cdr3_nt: TGTGCCAGCAGTTCACCCAGCGTCGGGTCCTACGAGCAGTACTTC
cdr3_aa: CASSSPSVGSYEQYF

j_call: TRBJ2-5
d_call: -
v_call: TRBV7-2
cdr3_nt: TGTGCCAGCAGCTTAGCAGCGGGCGGAGGAGCCCAGTACTTC
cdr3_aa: CASSLAAGGGAQYF

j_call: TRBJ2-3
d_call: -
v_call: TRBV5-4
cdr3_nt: TGTGCCAGCAGCTTGGAGCTAGCGCCTAGCACAGATACGCAGTATTTT
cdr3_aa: CASSLELAPSTDTQYF

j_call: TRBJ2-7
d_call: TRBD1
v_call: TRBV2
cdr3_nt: TGTGCCAGCATCGTCCTCCGGGGACAGGGGATTTACGAGCAGTACTTC
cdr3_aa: CASIVLRGQGIYEQYF

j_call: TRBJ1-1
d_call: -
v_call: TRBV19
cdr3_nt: TGTGCCAGTAGCCCACCGGGCGGGCGGAACACTGAAGCTTTCTTT
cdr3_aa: CASSPPGGRNTEAFF

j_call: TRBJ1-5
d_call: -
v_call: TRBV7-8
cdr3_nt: TGTGCCAGCAGCTTAGTAGAAAATCAGCCCCAGCATTTT
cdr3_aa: CASSLVENQPQHF

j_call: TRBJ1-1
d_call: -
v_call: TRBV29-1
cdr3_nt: TGCAGCTCAAAGACAGGGAACACTGAAGCTTTCTTT
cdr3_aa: CSSKTGNTEAFF

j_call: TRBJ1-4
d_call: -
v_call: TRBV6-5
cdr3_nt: TGTGCCAGCAAAGAGTCACAGGGCCATGAAAAACTGTTTTTT
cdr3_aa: CASKESQGHEKLFF

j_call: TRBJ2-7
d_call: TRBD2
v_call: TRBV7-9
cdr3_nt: TGTGCCAGCAGTCAAACCCTCGGACTAGCTGTCTACGAGCAGTACTTC
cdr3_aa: CASSQTLGLAVYEQYF

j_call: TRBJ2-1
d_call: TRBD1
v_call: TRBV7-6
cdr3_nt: TGTGCCAGCAGCTCAACCCAGGGGGCGAGGAATGAGCAGTTCTTC
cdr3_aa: CASSSTQGARNEQFF

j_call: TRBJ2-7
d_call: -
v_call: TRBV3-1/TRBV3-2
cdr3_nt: TGTGCCAGCAGCCAACCGGGAGTGCCTTTGGACGAGCAGTACTTC
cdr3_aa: CASSQPGVPLDEQYF